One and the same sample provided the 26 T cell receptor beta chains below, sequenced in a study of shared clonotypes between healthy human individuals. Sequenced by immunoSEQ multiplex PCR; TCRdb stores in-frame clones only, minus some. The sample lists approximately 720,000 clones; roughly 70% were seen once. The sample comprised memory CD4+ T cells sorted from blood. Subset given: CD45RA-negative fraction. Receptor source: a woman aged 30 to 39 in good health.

CDR3 amino acids: CASRTGHYTF. The CDR3 DNA is TGTGCCAGCAGAACAGGGCACTACACCTTC. V and J are TRBV6-1 and TRBJ1-2; possibly TRBD1 for D (6 bases). Trimming shortened V by 6 bases and J by 10 bases, and 9 bases separated the two germline ends. The CDR3 is 10 residues long. Germline V gives CDR1 MNHNS, CDR2 SASEGT.

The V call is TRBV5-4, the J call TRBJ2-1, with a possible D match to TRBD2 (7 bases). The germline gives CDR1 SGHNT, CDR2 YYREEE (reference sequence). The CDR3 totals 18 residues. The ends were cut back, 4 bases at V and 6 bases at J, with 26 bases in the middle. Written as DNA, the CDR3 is TGTGCCAGCAGCCGGGACCTACCCAGGGGCGGGAGCCTCAATGAGCAGTTCTTC. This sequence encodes CASSRDLPRGGSLNEQFF.

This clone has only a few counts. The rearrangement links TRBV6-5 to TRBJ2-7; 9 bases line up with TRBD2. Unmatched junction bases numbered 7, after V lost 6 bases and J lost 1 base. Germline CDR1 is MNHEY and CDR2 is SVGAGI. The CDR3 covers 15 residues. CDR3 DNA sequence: TGTGCCAGCAGCCCCCAGGCGGGAGGGTCCTACGAGCAGTACTTC. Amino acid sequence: CASSPQAGGSYEQYF.

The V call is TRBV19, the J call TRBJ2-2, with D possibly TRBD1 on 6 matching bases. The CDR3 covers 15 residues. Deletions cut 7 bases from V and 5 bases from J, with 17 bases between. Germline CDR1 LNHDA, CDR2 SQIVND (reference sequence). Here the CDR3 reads CASKGIRGITGELFF. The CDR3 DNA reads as TGTGCCAGTAAGGGTATTAGGGGGATAACCGGGGAGCTGTTTTTT.

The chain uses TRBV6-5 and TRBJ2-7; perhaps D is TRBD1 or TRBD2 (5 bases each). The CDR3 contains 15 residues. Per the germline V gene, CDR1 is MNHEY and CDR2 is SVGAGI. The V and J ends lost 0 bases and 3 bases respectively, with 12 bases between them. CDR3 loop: CASSYSRGSGYEQYF. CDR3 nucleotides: TGTGCCAGCAGTTACTCACGGGGCAGCGGCTACGAGCAGTACTTC.

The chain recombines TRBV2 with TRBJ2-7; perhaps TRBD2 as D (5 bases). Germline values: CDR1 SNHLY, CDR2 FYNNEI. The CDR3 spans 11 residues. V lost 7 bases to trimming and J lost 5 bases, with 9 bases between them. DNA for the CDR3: TGTGCCAGCACGCGGGTCGACGAGCAGTACTTC. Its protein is CASTRVDEQYF.

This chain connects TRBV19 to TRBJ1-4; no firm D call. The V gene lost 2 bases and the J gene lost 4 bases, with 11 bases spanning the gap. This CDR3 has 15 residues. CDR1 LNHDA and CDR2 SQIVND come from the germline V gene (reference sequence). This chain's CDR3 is CASSISETHNEKLFF. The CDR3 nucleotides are TGTGCCAGTAGTATATCCGAGACACATAATGAAAAACTGTTTTTT.

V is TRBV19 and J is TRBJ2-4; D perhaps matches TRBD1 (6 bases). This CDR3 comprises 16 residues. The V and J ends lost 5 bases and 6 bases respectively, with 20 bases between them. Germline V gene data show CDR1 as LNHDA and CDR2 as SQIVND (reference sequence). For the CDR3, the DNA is TGTGCCAGTAGTCTCTCGTGGTTGGGGGCCTTAAACATTCAGTACTTC. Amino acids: CASSLSWLGALNIQYF. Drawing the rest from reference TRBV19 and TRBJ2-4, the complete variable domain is DGGITQSPKYLFRKEGQNVTLSCEQNLNHDAMYWYRQDPGQGLRLIYYSQIVNDFQKGDIAEGYSVSREKKESFPLTVTSAQKNPTAFYLCASSLSWLGALNIQYFGAGTRLSVL.

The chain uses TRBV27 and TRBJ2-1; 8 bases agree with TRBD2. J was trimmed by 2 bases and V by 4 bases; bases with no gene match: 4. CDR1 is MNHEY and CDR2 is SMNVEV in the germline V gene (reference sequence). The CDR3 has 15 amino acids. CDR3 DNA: TGTGCCAGCAGTTCCCGGGGGGGGACCTACAATGAGCAGTTCTTC. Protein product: CASSSRGGTYNEQFF.

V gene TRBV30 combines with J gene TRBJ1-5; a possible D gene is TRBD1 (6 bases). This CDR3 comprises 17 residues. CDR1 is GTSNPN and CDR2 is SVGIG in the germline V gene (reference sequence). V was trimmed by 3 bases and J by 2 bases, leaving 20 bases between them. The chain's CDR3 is CAWRGGPPSLGNQPQHF. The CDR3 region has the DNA TGTGCCTGGAGGGGGGGGCCTCCCTCCCTAGGCAATCAGCCCCAGCATTTT.

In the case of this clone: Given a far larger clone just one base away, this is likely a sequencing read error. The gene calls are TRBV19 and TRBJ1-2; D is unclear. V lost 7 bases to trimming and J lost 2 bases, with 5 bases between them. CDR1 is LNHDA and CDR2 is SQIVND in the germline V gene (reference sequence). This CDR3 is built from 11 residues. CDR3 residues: CASTKNYGYTF. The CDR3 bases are TGTGCCAGTACCAAGAACTATGGCTACACCTTC.

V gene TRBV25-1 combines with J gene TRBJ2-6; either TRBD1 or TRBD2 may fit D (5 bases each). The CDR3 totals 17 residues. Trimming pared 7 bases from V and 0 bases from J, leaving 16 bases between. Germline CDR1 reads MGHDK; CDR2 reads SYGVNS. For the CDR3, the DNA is TGTGCCAGCACCCGAGGGGTCACAAACTCTGGGGCCAACGTCCTGACTTTC. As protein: CASTRGVTNSGANVLTF.

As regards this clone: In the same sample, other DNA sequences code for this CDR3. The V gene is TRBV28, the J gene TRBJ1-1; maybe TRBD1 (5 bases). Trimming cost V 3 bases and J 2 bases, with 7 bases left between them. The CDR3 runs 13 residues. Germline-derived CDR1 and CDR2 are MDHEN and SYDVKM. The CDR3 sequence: CASSFGGNTEAFF. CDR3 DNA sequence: TGTGCCAGCAGTTTCGGGGGTAACACTGAAGCTTTCTTT.

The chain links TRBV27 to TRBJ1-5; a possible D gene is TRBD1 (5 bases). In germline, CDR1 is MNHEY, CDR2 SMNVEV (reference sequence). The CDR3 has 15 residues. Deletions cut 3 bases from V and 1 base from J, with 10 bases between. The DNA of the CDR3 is TGTGCCAGCAGTTTCCGGGGGGGGAGCAATCAGCCCCAGCATTTT. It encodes CASSFRGGSNQPQHF.

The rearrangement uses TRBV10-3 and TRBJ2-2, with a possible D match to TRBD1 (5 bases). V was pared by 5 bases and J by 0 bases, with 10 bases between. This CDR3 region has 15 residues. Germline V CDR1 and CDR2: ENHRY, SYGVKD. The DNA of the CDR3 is TGTGCCATCAGTCTAGGACACCCGAACACCGGGGAGCTGTTTTTT. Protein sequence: CAISLGHPNTGELFF.

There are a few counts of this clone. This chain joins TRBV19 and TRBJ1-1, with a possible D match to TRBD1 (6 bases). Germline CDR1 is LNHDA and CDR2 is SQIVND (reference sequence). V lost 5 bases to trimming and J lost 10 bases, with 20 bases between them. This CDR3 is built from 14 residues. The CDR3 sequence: CASSYRESKRGAFF. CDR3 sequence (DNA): TGTGCCAGTAGTTACAGGGAGTCAAAGCGCGGAGCTTTCTTT.

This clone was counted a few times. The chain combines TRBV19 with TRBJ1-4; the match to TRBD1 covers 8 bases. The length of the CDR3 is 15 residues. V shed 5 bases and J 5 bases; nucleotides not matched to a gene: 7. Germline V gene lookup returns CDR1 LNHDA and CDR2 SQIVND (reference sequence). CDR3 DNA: TGTGCCAGTAGTCGTTCCGGGACAGGAAATGAAAAACTGTTTTTT. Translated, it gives CASSRSGTGNEKLFF.

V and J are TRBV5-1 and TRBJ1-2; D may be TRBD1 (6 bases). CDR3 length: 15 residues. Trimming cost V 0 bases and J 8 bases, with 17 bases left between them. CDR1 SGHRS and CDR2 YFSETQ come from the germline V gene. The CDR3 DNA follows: TGCGCCAGCAGCTTGGCCAGGGCCGGGGGCAAGGGCTACACCTTC. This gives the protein CASSLARAGGKGYTF.

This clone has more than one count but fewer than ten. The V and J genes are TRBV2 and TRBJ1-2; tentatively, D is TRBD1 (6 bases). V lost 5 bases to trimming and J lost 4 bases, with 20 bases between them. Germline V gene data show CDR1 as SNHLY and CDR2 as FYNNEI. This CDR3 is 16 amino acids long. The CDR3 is CASSPNHGQIGYGYTF. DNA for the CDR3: TGTGCCAGCAGTCCTAACCACGGACAGATCGGCTATGGCTACACCTTC.

CDR3 in DNA: TGTGCCAGCAGCTTGGGGGCCGCCTACGAGCAGTACTTC. Protein: CASSLGAAYEQYF. The gene calls are TRBV30 and TRBJ2-7, with a weak D call TRBD1 (6 bases). V was shortened by 8 bases and J by 2 bases, with 16 bases between the two germline ends. Per the germline V gene, CDR1 is GTSNPN and CDR2 is SVGIG (reference sequence). The CDR3 contains 13 residues.

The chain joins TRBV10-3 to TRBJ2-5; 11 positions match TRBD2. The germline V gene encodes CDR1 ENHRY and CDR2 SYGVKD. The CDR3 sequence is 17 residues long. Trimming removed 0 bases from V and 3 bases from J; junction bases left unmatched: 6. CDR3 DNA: TGTGCCATCAGTGAGTCGATTCTACTAGCGGGAGAAGAGACCCAGTACTTC. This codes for CAISESILLAGEETQYF.

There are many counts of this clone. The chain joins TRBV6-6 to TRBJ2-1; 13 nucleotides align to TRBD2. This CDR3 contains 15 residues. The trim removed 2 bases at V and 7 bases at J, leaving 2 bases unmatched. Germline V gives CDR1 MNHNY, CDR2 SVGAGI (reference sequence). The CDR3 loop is CASSYGTSGKNEQFF. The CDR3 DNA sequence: TGTGCCAGCAGTTACGGGACTAGCGGGAAAAATGAGCAGTTCTTC.

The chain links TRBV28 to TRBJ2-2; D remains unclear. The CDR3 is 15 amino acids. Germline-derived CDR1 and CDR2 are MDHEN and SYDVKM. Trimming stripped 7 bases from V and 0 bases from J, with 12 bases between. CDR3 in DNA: TGTGCCAGCAAGAGAAACAGTCCGAACACCGGGGAGCTGTTTTTT. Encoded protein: CASKRNSPNTGELFF.

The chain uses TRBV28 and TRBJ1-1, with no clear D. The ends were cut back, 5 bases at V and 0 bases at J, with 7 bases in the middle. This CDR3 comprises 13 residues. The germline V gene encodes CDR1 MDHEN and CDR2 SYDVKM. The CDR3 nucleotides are TGTGCCAGCAGTGACCCCATGAACACTGAAGCTTTCTTT. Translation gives CASSDPMNTEAFF.

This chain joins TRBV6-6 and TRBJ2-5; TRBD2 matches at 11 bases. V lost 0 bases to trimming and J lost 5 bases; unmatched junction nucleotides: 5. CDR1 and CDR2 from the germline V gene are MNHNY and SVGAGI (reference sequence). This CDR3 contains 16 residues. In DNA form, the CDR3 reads TGTGCCAGCAGTTACTCCCAGGCTAGCGGGAGGGAGACCCAGTACTTC. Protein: CASSYSQASGRETQYF.

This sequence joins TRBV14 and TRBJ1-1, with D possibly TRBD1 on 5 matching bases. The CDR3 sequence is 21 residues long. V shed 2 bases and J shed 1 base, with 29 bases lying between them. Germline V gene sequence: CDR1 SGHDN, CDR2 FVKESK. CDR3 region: CASSQQPGFGTDWRGNTEAFF. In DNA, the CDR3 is TGTGCCAGCAGCCAACAACCCGGGTTCGGGACGGACTGGCGGGGGAACACTGAAGCTTTCTTT.